The T cell receptor beta chain described here comes from a study of blood T cell repertoires in COVID-19. Study summary: Samples of COVID-19 (acute and convalescent) were obtained from the United States, Italy and Spain. T cells, B-cell-depleted T cells, or PBMCs provided the cDNA or gDNA that served as material.

This clone occurred a few times. Per the authors' pipeline: Reference gene primer amplification gave estimated nucleated cell counts. Sequencing used immunoSEQ multiplex PCR; TCRdb keeps in-frame clones, though not all of them. V and J calls and clone size are those listed in that table; D and trimming were worked out from the DNA. This sample has tens of thousands of clones, with more than 80% found just once. The CDR3 extends over 15 amino acids. From germline, CDR1 is LGHNA and CDR2 YSLEER. V shed 1 base, J shed 4 bases, and the junction held 4 bases outside the gene matches. The J gene is TRBJ1-3, the V gene TRBV4-3, with 7 bases identical to TRBD1. The TCR sequence derives from a human donor in a cohort sampled during active COVID-19. Material: peripheral blood. The CDR3 here is CASSQAGQEGNTIYF. In DNA, the CDR3 is TGCGCCAGCAGCCAAGCCGGACAGGAAGGAAACACCATATATTTT.